A single T cell receptor beta chain is shown here with its context. These data are taken from a study of T cell responses to AZD1222 COVID-19 vaccine. Study information: Timing groups of about 4 and about 12 weeks for second doses were pooled.

V gave up 11 bases and J gave up 2 bases, with 25 bases separating them. The CDR3 runs 16 residues. Germline V gene lookup returns CDR1 SGHTA and CDR2 FQGTGA. The method was immunoSEQ multiplex PCR; TCRdb's version includes in-frame clones alone and lacks a portion of them. The data show over 75,000 clones, approximately 90% seen once. This sequence joins TRBV7-3 and TRBJ2-7, with D possibly matching TRBD2 (7 bases). The starting material was peripheral blood, obtained on day 0 of AZD1222 vaccination. This TCR was sampled from an adult in good health. This CDR3 is CARELTKGGKAYEQYF. Here the CDR3 DNA reads TGTGCCCGTGAACTCACCAAGGGGGGGAAAGCCTACGAGCAGTACTTC.